The entry below gives a single TCR beta chain sequence along with its context. What it recognizes is unknown. Only in-frame clones appear in the TCRdb table, and some are missing; sequencing was by immunoSEQ multiplex PCR. The sample lists around 36,000 clones, 80% to 90% occurring once. This sample was taken from a study of CD8 T cells in acute hepatitis C reinfection. Study-level results: Diversity was high, without significant differences between resolver and chronic groups. Preferential TRBV04 and TRBV06 usage appeared in all groups and was not explained by the naive pool. Follow-up repertoires were missing for chronically infected subjects.

Germline-derived CDR1 and CDR2 are SGHVS and FNYEAQ. With 5 bases removed from V and 6 bases from J, the gap between germline ends came to 11 bases. CDR3 length: 12 amino acids. The time point here: naive CD8 control sorted from an acute-time-point sample. Montreal Hepatitis C Cohort donors who inject drugs were seen every 3 months. The origin of this receptor is a woman younger than 30 who spontaneously cleared hepatitis C infection. The sequencing sample was made of naive CD8+ T cells from PBMCs. V usage is TRBV7-6 and J usage is TRBJ2-7; D gene ambiguous. CDR3 bases: TGTGCCAGCAGCCCCCGTGGCGTCGAGCAGTACTTC. Translation: CASSPRGVEQYF.